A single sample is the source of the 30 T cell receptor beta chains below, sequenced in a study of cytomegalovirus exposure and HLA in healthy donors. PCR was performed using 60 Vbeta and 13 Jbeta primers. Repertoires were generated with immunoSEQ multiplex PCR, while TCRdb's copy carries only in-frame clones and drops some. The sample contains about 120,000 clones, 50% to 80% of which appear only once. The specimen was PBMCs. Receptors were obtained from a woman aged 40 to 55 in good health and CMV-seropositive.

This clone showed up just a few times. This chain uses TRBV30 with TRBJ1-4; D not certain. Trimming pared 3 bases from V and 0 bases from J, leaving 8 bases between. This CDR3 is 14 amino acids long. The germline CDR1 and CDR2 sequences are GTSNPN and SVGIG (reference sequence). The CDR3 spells CAWRGGATNEKLFF. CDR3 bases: TGTGCCTGGAGGGGCGGGGCAACTAATGAAAAACTGTTTTTT.

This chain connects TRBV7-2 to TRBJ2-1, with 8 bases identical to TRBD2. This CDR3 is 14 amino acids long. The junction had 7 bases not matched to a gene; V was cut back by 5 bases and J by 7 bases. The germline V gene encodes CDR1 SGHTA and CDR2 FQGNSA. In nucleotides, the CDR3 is TGTGCCAGCAGCCCAGGACTAGCCAGAAATGAGCAGTTCTTC. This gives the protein CASSPGLARNEQFF.

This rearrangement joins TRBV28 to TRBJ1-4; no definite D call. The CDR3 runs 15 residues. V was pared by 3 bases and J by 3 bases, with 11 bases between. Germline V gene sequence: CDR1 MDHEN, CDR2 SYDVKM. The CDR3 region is CASSFPGSANEKLFF. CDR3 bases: TGTGCCAGCAGTTTTCCCGGGTCGGCTAATGAAAAACTGTTTTTT.

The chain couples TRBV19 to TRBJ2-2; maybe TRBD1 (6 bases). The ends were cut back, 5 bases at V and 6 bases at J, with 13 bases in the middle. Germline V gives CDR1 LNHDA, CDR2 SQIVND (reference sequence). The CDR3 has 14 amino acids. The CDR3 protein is CASSVKQGSGELFF. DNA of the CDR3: TGTGCCAGTAGTGTAAAACAGGGCTCCGGGGAGCTGTTTTTT. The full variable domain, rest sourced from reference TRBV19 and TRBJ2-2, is DGGITQSPKYLFRKEGQNVTLSCEQNLNHDAMYWYRQDPGQGLRLIYYSQIVNDFQKGDIAEGYSVSREKKESFPLTVTSAQKNPTAFYLCASSVKQGSGELFFGEGSRLTVL.

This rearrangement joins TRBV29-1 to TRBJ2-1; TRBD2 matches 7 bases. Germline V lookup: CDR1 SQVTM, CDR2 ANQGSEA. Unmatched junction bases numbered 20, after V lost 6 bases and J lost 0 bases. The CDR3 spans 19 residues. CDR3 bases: TGCAGCGTCTCCTGGTTAGGAGCGGGAAAGGGCAGCTCCTACAATGAGCAGTTCTTC. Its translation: CSVSWLGAGKGSSYNEQFF.

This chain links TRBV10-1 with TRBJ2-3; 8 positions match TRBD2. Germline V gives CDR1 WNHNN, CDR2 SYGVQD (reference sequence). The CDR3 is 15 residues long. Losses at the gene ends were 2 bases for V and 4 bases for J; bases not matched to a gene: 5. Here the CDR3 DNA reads TGCGCCAGCAGTGAGGGGAGCGGGAGATCAGATACGCAGTATTTT. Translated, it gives CASSEGSGRSDTQYF.

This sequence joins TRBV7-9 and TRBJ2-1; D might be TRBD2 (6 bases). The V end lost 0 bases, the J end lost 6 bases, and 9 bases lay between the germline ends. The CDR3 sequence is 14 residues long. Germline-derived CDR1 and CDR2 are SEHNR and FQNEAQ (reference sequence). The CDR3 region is CASSLALAINEQFF. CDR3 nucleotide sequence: TGTGCCAGCAGCTTAGCCCTAGCGATCAATGAGCAGTTCTTC.

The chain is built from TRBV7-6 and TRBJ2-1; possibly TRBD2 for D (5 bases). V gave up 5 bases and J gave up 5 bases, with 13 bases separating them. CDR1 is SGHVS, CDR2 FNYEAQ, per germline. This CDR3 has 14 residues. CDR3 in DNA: TGTGCCAGCAGCCCCCATGAGGGAAACAATGAGCAGTTCTTC. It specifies CASSPHEGNNEQFF.

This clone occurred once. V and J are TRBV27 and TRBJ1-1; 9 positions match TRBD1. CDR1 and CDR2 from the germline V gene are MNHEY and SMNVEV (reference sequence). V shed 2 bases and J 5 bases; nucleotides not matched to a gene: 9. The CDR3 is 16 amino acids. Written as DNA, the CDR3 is TGTGCCAGCAGTTTAGCCCCCACAGGGGGCATTACTGAAGCTTTCTTT. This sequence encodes CASSLAPTGGITEAFF.

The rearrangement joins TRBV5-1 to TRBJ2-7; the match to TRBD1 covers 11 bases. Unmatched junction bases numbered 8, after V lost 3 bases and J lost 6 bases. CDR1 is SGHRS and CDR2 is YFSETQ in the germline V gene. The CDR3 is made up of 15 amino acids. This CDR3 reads CASSSRTGGLSEQYF. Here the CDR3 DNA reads TGCGCCAGCAGCTCAAGGACAGGGGGCTTAAGCGAGCAGTACTTC.

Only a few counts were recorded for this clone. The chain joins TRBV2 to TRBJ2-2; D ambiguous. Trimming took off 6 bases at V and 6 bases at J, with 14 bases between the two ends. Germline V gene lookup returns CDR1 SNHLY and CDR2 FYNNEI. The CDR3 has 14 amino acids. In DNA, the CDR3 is TGTGCCAGCAGCCGGTTTCAAGAGGCCGGGGAGCTGTTTTTT. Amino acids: CASSRFQEAGELFF.

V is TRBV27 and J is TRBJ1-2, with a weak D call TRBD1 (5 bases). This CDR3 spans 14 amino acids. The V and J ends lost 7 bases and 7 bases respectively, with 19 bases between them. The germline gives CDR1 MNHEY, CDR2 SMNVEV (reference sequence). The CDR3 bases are TGTGCCAGCACCCCTGGGGGGAACGCGGGTGGCTACACCTTC. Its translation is CASTPGGNAGGYTF.

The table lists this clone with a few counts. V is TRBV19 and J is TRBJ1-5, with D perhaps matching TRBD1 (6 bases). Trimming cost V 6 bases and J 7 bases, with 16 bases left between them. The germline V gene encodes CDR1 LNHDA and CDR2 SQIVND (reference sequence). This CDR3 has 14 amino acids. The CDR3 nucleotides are TGTGCCAGTAGCCAGACAGGAGGTGGGCAGCCCCAGCATTTT. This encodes CASSQTGGGQPQHF.

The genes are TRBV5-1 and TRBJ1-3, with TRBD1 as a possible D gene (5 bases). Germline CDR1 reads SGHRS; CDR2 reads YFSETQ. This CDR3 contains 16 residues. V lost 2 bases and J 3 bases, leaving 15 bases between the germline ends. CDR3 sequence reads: CASSFNGGSLGNTIYF. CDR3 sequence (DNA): TGCGCCAGCAGCTTCAACGGGGGTTCTCTTGGAAACACCATATATTTT.

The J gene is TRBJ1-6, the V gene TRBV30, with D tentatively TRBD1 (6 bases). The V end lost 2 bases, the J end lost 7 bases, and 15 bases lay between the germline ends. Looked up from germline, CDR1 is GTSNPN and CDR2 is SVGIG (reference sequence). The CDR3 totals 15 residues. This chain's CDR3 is CAWSTAGVLNSPLHF. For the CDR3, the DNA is TGTGCCTGGAGTACAGCAGGGGTCCTAAATTCACCCCTCCACTTT.

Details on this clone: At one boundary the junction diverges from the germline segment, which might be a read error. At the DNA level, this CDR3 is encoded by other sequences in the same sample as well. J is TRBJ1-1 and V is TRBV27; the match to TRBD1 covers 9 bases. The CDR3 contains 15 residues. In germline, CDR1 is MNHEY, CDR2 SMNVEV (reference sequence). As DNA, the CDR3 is TGTGCCAGCAGTTTATCGACAGGGGGGGACACTGAAGCTTTCTTC. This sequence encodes CASSLSTGGDTEAFF.

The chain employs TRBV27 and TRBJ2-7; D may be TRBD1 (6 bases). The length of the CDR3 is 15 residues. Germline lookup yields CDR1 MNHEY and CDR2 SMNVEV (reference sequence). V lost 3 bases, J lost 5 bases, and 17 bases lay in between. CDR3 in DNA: TGTGCCAGCAGTTTGCTGCGCCAGGGGAACCACGAGCAGTACTTC. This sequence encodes CASSLLRQGNHEQYF.

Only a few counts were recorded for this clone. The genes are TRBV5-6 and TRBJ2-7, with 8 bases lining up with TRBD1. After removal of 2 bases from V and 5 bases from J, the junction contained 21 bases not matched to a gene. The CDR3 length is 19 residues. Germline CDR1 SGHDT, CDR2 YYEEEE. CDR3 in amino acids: CASSLSGWDRRGAPNEQYF. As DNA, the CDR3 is TGTGCCAGCAGCTTATCAGGATGGGACAGGCGAGGGGCCCCAAACGAGCAGTACTTC.

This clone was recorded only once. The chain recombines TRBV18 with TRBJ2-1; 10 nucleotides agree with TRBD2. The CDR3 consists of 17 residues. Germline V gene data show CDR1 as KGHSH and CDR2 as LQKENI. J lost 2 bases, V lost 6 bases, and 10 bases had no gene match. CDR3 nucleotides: TGTGCCAGCTCCCGATCCGGGACTAGCGAGACCTACAATGAGCAGTTCTTC. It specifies CASSRSGTSETYNEQFF.

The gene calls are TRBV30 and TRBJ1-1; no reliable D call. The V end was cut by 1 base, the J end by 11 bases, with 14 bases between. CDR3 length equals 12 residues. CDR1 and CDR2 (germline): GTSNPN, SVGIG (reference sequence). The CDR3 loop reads CAWSGNVGAAFF. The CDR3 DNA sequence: TGTGCCTGGAGTGGGAACGTGGGAGCCGCTTTCTTT.

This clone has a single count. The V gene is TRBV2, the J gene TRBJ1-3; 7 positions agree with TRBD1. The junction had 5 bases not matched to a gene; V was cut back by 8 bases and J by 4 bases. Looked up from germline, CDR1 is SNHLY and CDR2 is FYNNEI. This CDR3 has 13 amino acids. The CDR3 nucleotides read TGTGCCAGCCGGACAGGAGGGGGAAACACCATATATTTT. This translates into CASRTGGGNTIYF. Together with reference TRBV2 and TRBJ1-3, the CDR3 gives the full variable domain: EPEVTQTPSHQVTQMGQEVILRCVPISNHLYFYWYRQILGQKVEFLVSFYNNEISEKSEIFDDQFSVERPDGSNFTLKIRSTKLEDSAMYFCASRTGGGNTIYFGEGSWLTVV.

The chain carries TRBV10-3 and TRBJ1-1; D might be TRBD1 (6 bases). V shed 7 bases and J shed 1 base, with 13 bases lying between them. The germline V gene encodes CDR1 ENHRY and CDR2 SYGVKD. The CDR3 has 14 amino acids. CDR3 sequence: CAITAGEENTEAFF. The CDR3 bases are TGTGCCATCACGGCAGGGGAAGAGAACACTGAAGCTTTCTTT.

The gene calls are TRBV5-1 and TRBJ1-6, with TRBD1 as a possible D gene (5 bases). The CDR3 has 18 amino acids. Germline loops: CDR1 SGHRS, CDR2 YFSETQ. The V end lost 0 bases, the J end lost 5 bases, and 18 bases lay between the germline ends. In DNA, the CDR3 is TGCGCCAGCAGCTTGGTCCCTACCTCAGGGAATAATAATTCACCCCTCCACTTT. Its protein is CASSLVPTSGNNNSPLHF. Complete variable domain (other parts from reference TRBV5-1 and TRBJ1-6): KAGVTQTPRYLIKTRGQQVTLSCSPISGHRSVSWYQQTPGQGLQFLFEYFSETQRNKGNFPGRFSGRQFSNSRSEMNVSTLELGDSALYLCASSLVPTSGNNNSPLHFGNGTRLTVT.

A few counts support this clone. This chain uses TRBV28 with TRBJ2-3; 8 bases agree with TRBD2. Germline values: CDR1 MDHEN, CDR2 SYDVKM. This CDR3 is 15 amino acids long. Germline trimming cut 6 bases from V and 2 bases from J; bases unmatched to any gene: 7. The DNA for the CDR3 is TGTGCCAGCAGGCCTTTAGCGGGGATCACAGATACGCAGTATTTT. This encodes CASRPLAGITDTQYF.

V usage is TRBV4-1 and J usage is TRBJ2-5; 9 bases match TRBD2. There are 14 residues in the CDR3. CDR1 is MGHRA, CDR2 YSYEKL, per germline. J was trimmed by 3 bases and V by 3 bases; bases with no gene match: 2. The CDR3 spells CASSHASGKETQYF. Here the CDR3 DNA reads TGCGCCAGCAGCCACGCTAGCGGGAAAGAGACCCAGTACTTC.

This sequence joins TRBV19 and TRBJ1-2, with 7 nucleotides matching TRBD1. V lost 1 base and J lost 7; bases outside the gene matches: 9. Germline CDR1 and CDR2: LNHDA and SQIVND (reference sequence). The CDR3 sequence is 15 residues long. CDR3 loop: CASSIAKGARSGYTF. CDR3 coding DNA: TGTGCCAGTAGTATAGCAAAGGGGGCGCGGAGTGGCTACACCTTC.

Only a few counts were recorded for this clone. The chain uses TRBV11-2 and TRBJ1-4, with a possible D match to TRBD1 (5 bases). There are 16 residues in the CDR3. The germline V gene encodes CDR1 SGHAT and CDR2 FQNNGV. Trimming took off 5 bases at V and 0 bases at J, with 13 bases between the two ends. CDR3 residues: CASSQIGGATNEKLFF. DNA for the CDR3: TGTGCCAGCAGCCAGATCGGGGGGGCAACTAATGAAAAACTGTTTTTT.

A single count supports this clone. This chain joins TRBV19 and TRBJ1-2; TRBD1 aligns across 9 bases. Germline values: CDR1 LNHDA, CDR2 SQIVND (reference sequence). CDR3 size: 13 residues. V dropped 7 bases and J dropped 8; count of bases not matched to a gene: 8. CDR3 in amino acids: CASNKGGQGGYTF. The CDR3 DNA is TGTGCCAGTAATAAGGGGGGACAGGGCGGCTACACCTTC.

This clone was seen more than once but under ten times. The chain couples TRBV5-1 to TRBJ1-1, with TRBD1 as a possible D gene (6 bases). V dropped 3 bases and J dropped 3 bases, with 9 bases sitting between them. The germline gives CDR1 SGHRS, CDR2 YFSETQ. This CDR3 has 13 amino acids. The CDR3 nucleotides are TGCGCCAGCAGCTACCAGGGGCACACTGAAGCTTTCTTT. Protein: CASSYQGHTEAFF.

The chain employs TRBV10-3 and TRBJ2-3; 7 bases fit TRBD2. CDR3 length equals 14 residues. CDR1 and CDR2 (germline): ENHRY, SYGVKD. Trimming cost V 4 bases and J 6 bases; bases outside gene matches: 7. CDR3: CAISGGGGADTQYF. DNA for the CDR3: TGTGCCATCAGTGGAGGCGGGGGTGCCGATACGCAGTATTTT.